The source of this T cell receptor (beta chain) is a study of T cell responses to AZD1222 COVID-19 vaccine. Study background: Second doses were pooled across both intervals (about 4 or about 12 weeks). Study results and limitations: Among vaccine-associated CD4 TCRs, coverage spanned spike, with dominance at 160-218 and 743-854.

This clone was seen a few times. The target antigen is unknown. Germline loops: CDR1 LGHDT, CDR2 YNNKEL (reference sequence). This CDR3 spans 14 amino acids. Between the trimmed V and J ends, which lost 3 bases and 1 base, there was a span of 7 bases. Profiling relied on immunoSEQ multiplex PCR, and the TCRdb table lists in-frame clones only, not all of them. Seen here are some 120,000 clones, roughly 84% observed once, and the top ten hold around 9.9%. The clonotype originates from an adult in good health. Source: peripheral blood, taken on day 0 of AZD1222 vaccination. The chain has TRBV3-1 (or the pseudogene TRBV3-2) and TRBJ1-3; D is unresolved. CDR3 loop: CASSQAESGNTIYF. The CDR3 DNA reads TGTGCCAGCAGCCAGGCCGAGTCTGGAAACACCATATATTTT.